A single sample gave rise to the 26 T cell receptor beta chains below, sequenced in a study of T cells after yellow fever vaccination. In TCRdb, the 5' RACE reads were re-called with MiXCR into one record per CDR3 protein. The sample includes approximately 110,000 distinct CDR3 sequences, approximately 7% of them seen just once. This sample comprised CD4+ T cells sorted from PBMCs, obtained roughly 10 days after the first yellow fever vaccination. The origin of the receptors is a man aged 18 to 35 who received the YFV17D yellow fever vaccine.

There are many counts of this clonotype. The V call is TRBV3-1, the J call TRBJ2-5; D remains ambiguous. Germline V lookup: CDR1 LGHDT, CDR2 YNNKEL (reference sequence). The length of the CDR3 is 12 residues. Deletions cut 0 bases from V and 12 bases from J, with 11 bases between. The DNA of the CDR3 is TGTGCCAGCAGCCAAGATTGGGGTTCGAAGTACTTC. Its translation is CASSQDWGSKYF.

This clonotype came up many times. V and J are TRBV3-1 and TRBJ2-6; TRBD2 matches at 13 bases. Germline V gene lookup returns CDR1 LGHDT and CDR2 YNNKEL (reference sequence). Unmatched junction bases numbered 6, after V lost 8 bases and J lost 2 bases. The CDR3 totals 17 residues. The CDR3 DNA is TGTGCCAGCGGTACTAGCGGGGGGGCCCCTGGGGCCAACGTCCTGACTTTC. As protein: CASGTSGGAPGANVLTF.

This clonotype was detected only a few times. The rearrangement uses TRBV7-2 and TRBJ2-5; D possibly matches TRBD1 or TRBD2 (5 bases each). V lost 4 bases to trimming and J lost 5 bases, with 20 bases between them. The germline CDR1 and CDR2 sequences are SGHTA and FQGNSA. The CDR3 contains 16 residues. The CDR3 sequence: CASSSRATGNWETQYF. CDR3 bases: TGTGCCAGCAGCTCCAGGGCGACGGGGAATTGGGAGACCCAGTACTTC.

This clonotype was seen many times. V and J are TRBV2 and TRBJ2-5; 9 positions match TRBD1. CDR1 and CDR2 from the germline V gene are SNHLY and FYNNEI. The CDR3 totals 15 residues. Trimming at V came to 7 bases and at J to 4 bases, leaving 10 bases not matched to a gene. The CDR3 region is CASIEMGQGTETQYF. CDR3 nucleotide sequence: TGTGCCAGCATCGAGATGGGACAGGGTACAGAGACCCAGTACTTC.

This clonotype was detected many times. The chain employs TRBV24-1 and TRBJ2-5, with 10 bases identical to TRBD2. From germline, CDR1 is KGHDR and CDR2 SFDVKD. The length of the CDR3 is 16 residues. Germline trimming cut 4 bases from V and 1 base from J; bases unmatched to any gene: 5. Here the CDR3 reads CATSDSLAGAQETQYF. As DNA, the CDR3 is TGTGCCACCAGTGACTCCCTAGCGGGGGCCCAAGAGACCCAGTACTTC.

This clonotype was observed many times. The rearrangement joins TRBV4-2 to TRBJ2-1, with 8 bases lining up with TRBD1. Losses at the gene ends were 0 bases for V and 2 bases for J; bases not matched to a gene: 6. Per the germline V gene, CDR1 is LGHNA and CDR2 is YNFKEQ. The CDR3 consists of 17 residues. The CDR3 spells CASSQDWSGGAYNEQFF. CDR3 sequence (DNA): TGTGCCAGCAGCCAAGATTGGTCAGGGGGCGCCTACAATGAGCAGTTCTTC.

Many counts were recorded for this clonotype. The chain joins TRBV5-1 to TRBJ2-2, with TRBD2 matching over 7 bases. After removal of 5 bases from V and 5 bases from J, the junction contained 12 bases not matched to a gene. This CDR3 is 16 amino acids long. In germline, CDR1 is SGHRS, CDR2 YFSETQ. This CDR3 reads CASSSTGTTSTGELFF. CDR3 bases: TGCGCCAGCAGTTCCACCGGGACTACCTCGACCGGGGAGCTGTTTTTT. Supplemented by reference TRBV5-1 and TRBJ2-2, the full variable domain reads KAGVTQTPRYLIKTRGQQVTLSCSPISGHRSVSWYQQTPGQGLQFLFEYFSETQRNKGNFPGRFSGRQFSNSRSEMNVSTLELGDSALYLCASSSTGTTSTGELFFGEGSRLTVL.

This clonotype was found a few times. This sequence joins TRBV6-1 and TRBJ2-7; weak D call: TRBD2 (5 bases). V gave up 6 bases and J gave up 3 bases, with 9 bases separating them. Germline CDR1 and CDR2: MNHNS and SASEGT. There are 12 residues in the CDR3. CDR3 DNA: TGTGCCAGCAGCTCCGGGATCTACGAGCAGTACGTC. Amino acid sequence: CASSSGIYEQYV.

This clonotype was seen repeatedly, ten times or more. The genes are TRBV20-1 and TRBJ2-3, with 9 bases lining up with TRBD2. CDR1 and CDR2 (germline): DFQATT, SNEGSKA (reference sequence). There are 14 residues in the CDR3. Trimming removed 6 bases from V and 2 bases from J; junction bases left unmatched: 6. The CDR3 here is CSALSGGITDTQYF. CDR3 nucleotides: TGCAGTGCACTAAGCGGGGGGATCACAGATACGCAGTATTTT.

This clonotype was recorded many times. V and J are TRBV7-6 and TRBJ1-1, with 8 positions matching TRBD1. The CDR3 totals 14 residues. Unmatched junction bases numbered 9, after V lost 5 bases and J lost 7 bases. Per the germline V gene, CDR1 is SGHVS and CDR2 is FNYEAQ. The CDR3 DNA sequence: TGTGCCAGCAGCGCCGGACAGGGAAAAATTGAAGCTTTCTTT. As protein: CASSAGQGKIEAFF.

This clonotype was picked up many times. This CDR3 reads CSVEAYSGANVLTF. CDR3 DNA sequence: TGCAGCGTTGAAGCCTACTCTGGGGCCAACGTCCTGACTTTC. This rearrangement joins TRBV29-1 to TRBJ2-6, with unresolved D. V lost 1 base and J 0 bases, leaving 4 bases between the germline ends. Germline values: CDR1 SQVTM, CDR2 ANQGSEA. The CDR3 has 14 residues. Full variable domain (outside the CDR3, taken from reference TRBV29-1 and TRBJ2-6): SAVISQKPSRDICQRGTSLTIQCQVDSQVTMMFWYRQQPGQSLTLIATANQGSEATYESGFVIDKFPISRPNLTFSTLTVSNMSPEDSSIYLCSVEAYSGANVLTFGAGSRLTVL.

Note on this clonotype: Being one base from a much bigger clone, this may be a read error. The V and J genes are TRBV20-1 and TRBJ1-4; TRBD1 matches 8 bases. CDR1 and CDR2 from the germline V gene are DFQATT and SNEGSKA (reference sequence). The CDR3 is 15 amino acids. The V gene end was trimmed by 6 bases and the J gene end by 6 bases; junction bases not matched to a gene: 12. CDR3 DNA: TGCAGTGCGTCGGGACAGGAGGCGAACGATGAAAAACTGTTTTTT. Protein sequence: CSASGQEANDEKLFF.

This clonotype was recorded at least ten times. CDR3 region: CASSVTARGGHYEQYF. DNA for the CDR3: TGTGCCAGCAGCGTAACAGCTCGAGGGGGGCACTACGAGCAGTACTTC. V gene TRBV9 combines with J gene TRBJ2-7; D tentatively fits TRBD1 or TRBD2 (6 bases each). In germline, CDR1 is SGDLS, CDR2 YYNGEE. The V gene lost 1 base and the J gene lost 3 bases, with 17 bases spanning the gap. The CDR3 contains 16 residues.

On this clonotype itself: This may be a read error: a much more frequent sequence differs by one nucleotide. The chain has TRBV4-1 and TRBJ2-3, with D unresolved. V was clipped by 6 bases and J by 3 bases, with 13 bases between them. The CDR3 length is 14 residues. Germline CDR1 MGHRA, CDR2 YSYEKL. DNA for the CDR3: TGCGCCAGCAGTCTGACGCAGGCTACAGATACGCAGTATTTT. Translating gives CASSLTQATDTQYF.

This clonotype appeared many times. This chain uses TRBV7-3 with TRBJ2-1; D is unclear. The CDR3 runs to 13 residues. V lost 4 bases and J lost 13, with 17 bases in between. In germline, CDR1 is SGHTA, CDR2 FQGTGA. CDR3 region: CASSSLVSRRQFF. The CDR3 nucleotides are TGTGCCAGCAGCTCCTTAGTATCCCGAAGACAGTTCTTC.

This clonotype was picked up many times. This chain uses TRBV5-1 with TRBJ2-1, with 7 positions matching TRBD1. Germline-derived CDR1 and CDR2 are SGHRS and YFSETQ. The CDR3 totals 15 residues. Trimming at V came to 5 bases and at J to 2 bases, leaving 7 bases not matched to a gene. The CDR3, as DNA: TGCGCCAGCAGACATCAGGGGGTGGCCTACAATGAGCAGTTCTTC. Its protein is CASRHQGVAYNEQFF.

This clonotype was counted ten times or more. The V call is TRBV2, the J call TRBJ2-2; no definite D call. Trimming cost V 6 bases and J 6 bases, with 5 bases left between them. The CDR3 runs 11 residues. Germline V gene lookup returns CDR1 SNHLY and CDR2 FYNNEI. The CDR3 sequence: CASREPGELFF. DNA of the CDR3: TGTGCCAGCAGGGAGCCCGGGGAGCTGTTTTTT.

The CDR3 here is CASSSLAGGREQFF. CDR3 sequence (DNA): TGTGCCAGCAGCTCCTTAGCGGGGGGGCGAGAGCAGTTCTTC. The chain links TRBV7-2 to TRBJ2-1; TRBD2 aligns across 11 bases. The V gene end was trimmed by 4 bases and the J gene end by 10 bases; junction bases not matched to a gene: 6. Germline V lookup: CDR1 SGHTA, CDR2 FQGNSA. The CDR3 length is 14 residues.

This clonotype showed up just a few times. The CDR3 DNA sequence: TGTGCCAGCAGCTTTACCCTCAATCAGCCCCAGCATTTT. It is translated as CASSFTLNQPQHF. The chain links TRBV11-2 to TRBJ1-5; D not certain. Trimming left V 3 bases short and J 3 bases short, with 6 bases between. The CDR3 spans 13 residues. Germline CDR1 and CDR2: SGHAT and FQNNGV. Variable domain in full (rest from reference TRBV11-2 and TRBJ1-5): EAGVAQSPRYKIIEKRQSVAFWCNPISGHATLYWYQQILGQGPKLLIQFQNNGVVDDSQLPKDRFSAERLKGVDSTLKIQPAKLEDSAVYLCASSFTLNQPQHFGDGTRLSIL.

This clonotype has a count of ten or more. The rearrangement uses TRBV24-1 and TRBJ2-3, with TRBD2 as a possible D gene (5 bases). Germline assignment: CDR1 KGHDR and CDR2 SFDVKD. The CDR3 length is 15 residues. The V gene lost 7 bases and the J gene lost 4 bases, with 17 bases spanning the gap. CDR3 DNA sequence: TGTGCCACCAGCGAATTAGCGTCCCAACCAGATACGCAGTATTTT. The encoded protein is CATSELASQPDTQYF.

The table lists this clonotype with many counts. The V and J genes are TRBV12-3 or TRBV12-4 and TRBJ2-1; a possible D gene is TRBD1 (6 bases). V shed 6 bases and J shed 0 bases, with 15 bases lying between them. The CDR3 runs to 16 residues. CDR3 sequence: CASRSRGPSSYNEQFF. DNA of the CDR3: TGTGCCAGCAGGTCCAGGGGACCCAGCTCCTACAATGAGCAGTTCTTC.

A few counts support this clonotype. The chain joins TRBV7-3 to TRBJ2-1; TRBD2 might be the D (5 bases). Trimming pared 5 bases from V and 10 bases from J, leaving 18 bases between. This CDR3 spans 14 amino acids. CDR1 and CDR2 (germline): SGHTA, FQGTGA. The CDR3 nucleotides are TGTGCCAGCAGCCCGAGGACGGGGAGTCGCGAGCAGTTCTTC. Its translation is CASSPRTGSREQFF.

This clonotype came up many times. The chain recombines TRBV6-2 or TRBV6-3 with TRBJ2-5; 10 nucleotides agree with TRBD2. Germline values: CDR1 MNHEY, CDR2 SVGEGT. The CDR3 covers 16 residues. V lost 4 bases to trimming and J lost 5 bases; unmatched junction nucleotides: 10. CDR3: CASSFGLAAYMETQYF. CDR3 nucleotides: TGTGCCAGCAGTTTTGGACTAGCGGCGTACATGGAGACCCAGTACTTC.

Worth noting for this clonotype: This may be a read error, as it is one base from a much larger clone. The chain recombines TRBV10-3 with TRBJ2-1; D is possibly TRBD1 (6 bases). The CDR3 extends over 13 amino acids. The germline V and J ends were trimmed by 6 bases and 5 bases, with 11 bases remaining between them. CDR1 and CDR2 (germline): ENHRY, SYGVKD. The CDR3 nucleotides read TGTGCCATCAGACTCTGGGACAACAATGAGCAGTTCTTC. Amino acid sequence: CAIRLWDNNEQFF.

This clonotype was recorded many times. The chain is built from TRBV5-1 and TRBJ2-3, with 9 bases aligning to TRBD2. In germline, CDR1 is SGHRS, CDR2 YFSETQ. The CDR3 covers 16 residues. The V gene end was trimmed by 4 bases and the J gene end by 6 bases; junction bases not matched to a gene: 12. In DNA form, the CDR3 reads TGCGCCAGCAGCCCCCGGGTAGCGGGGGACGGGGATACGCAGTATTTT. Translated: CASSPRVAGDGDTQYF.

This clonotype was counted at least ten times. This chain connects TRBV5-1 to TRBJ2-2, with a tentative D call TRBD2 (5 bases). The CDR3 loop spans 15 amino acids. Trimming stripped 5 bases from V and 5 bases from J, with 16 bases between. CDR1 and CDR2 from the germline V gene are SGHRS and YFSETQ. The CDR3 protein is CASSPDFSGTGELFF. The CDR3 DNA is TGCGCCAGCAGTCCGGATTTCTCGGGGACCGGGGAGCTGTTTTTT. The full variable domain, completed using reference TRBV5-1 and TRBJ2-2, is KAGVTQTPRYLIKTRGQQVTLSCSPISGHRSVSWYQQTPGQGLQFLFEYFSETQRNKGNFPGRFSGRQFSNSRSEMNVSTLELGDSALYLCASSPDFSGTGELFFGEGSRLTVL.